The 24 T cell receptor beta chains presented below share a single source sample, sequenced in a study of T cells in Graves' hyperthyroidism and ophthalmopathy. Amplification targeted TCR beta CDR3 regions from RNA transcripts. An initial round of RT-PCR targeting the TCR CDR3 relied on the HTBI primer set. TCRdb recomputed calls from the multiplex PCR reads with MiXCR, one row per CDR3 protein. The sample contains around 300,000 distinct CDR3 sequences, about an eighth of which appear only once. Sequences were obtained from blood. The source is a woman aged 40 to 50 with Graves' hyperthyroidism.

As to this clonotype: A much larger clone lies a single base off, so this may be a read error. V usage is TRBV7-9 and J usage is TRBJ2-7; D uncertain. CDR1 is SEHNR and CDR2 is FQNEAQ in the germline V gene (reference sequence). The CDR3 spans 13 residues. CDR3 bases: TGTGCCAGCAGCTTAGACCCTCCCCGCGAGCAGCACTTC. Translation gives CASSLDPPREQHF.

This clonotype was seen many times. V is TRBV20-1 and J is TRBJ2-2; 8 nucleotides agree with TRBD2. Germline V lookup: CDR1 DFQATT, CDR2 SNEGSKA (reference sequence). Unmatched junction bases numbered 14, after V lost 3 bases and J lost 5 bases. The CDR3 runs 17 residues. The DNA of the CDR3 is TGCAGTGCTAGTCCCATCTCCGGGACTAGTGGGACCGGGGAGCTGTTTTTT. Amino acids: CSASPISGTSGTGELFF.

The V gene is TRBV27, the J gene TRBJ2-5, with D possibly TRBD2 on 6 matching bases. Per germline, CDR1 MNHEY and CDR2 SMNVEV (reference sequence). The germline V and J ends were trimmed by 6 bases and 5 bases, with 16 bases remaining between them. This CDR3 spans 14 amino acids. CDR3 bases: TGTGCCAGCAGCCGACTTGGGGGGTCCGAGACCCAGTACTTC. Amino acid sequence: CASSRLGGSETQYF.

This clonotype was picked up a small number of times. The J gene is TRBJ1-1, the V gene TRBV29-1; 8 bases line up with TRBD1. The CDR3 spans 12 residues. Germline CDR1 SQVTM, CDR2 ANQGSEA. Unmatched junction bases numbered 6, after V lost 4 bases and J lost 8 bases. CDR3 bases: TGCAGCGTTGGACAGGGGAGGTCGGAAGCTTTCTTT. Translated, it gives CSVGQGRSEAFF. Combining the CDR3 with reference TRBV29-1 and TRBJ1-1 gives the whole variable domain SAVISQKPSRDICQRGTSLTIQCQVDSQVTMMFWYRQQPGQSLTLIATANQGSEATYESGFVIDKFPISRPNLTFSTLTVSNMSPEDSSIYLCSVGQGRSEAFFGQGTRLTVV.

The CDR3 protein is CASSTTGHEQYF. As DNA, the CDR3 is TGTGCCAGCTCAACGACAGGGCACGAGCAGTACTTC. V is TRBV18 and J is TRBJ2-7, with 7 bases that match TRBD1. J lost 5 bases, V lost 5 bases, and 3 bases had no gene match. This CDR3 has 12 residues. CDR1 is KGHSH, CDR2 LQKENI, per germline.

This clonotype was detected ten times or more. This chain joins TRBV7-9 and TRBJ2-7; TRBD2 might be the D (5 bases). V was clipped by 6 bases and J by 5 bases, with 11 bases between them. The CDR3 spans 12 residues. From germline, CDR1 is SEHNR and CDR2 FQNEAQ (reference sequence). The CDR3 DNA reads TGTGCCAGCAGTGCAATTAGCGACGAGCAGTACTTC. Protein: CASSAISDEQYF.

This sequence joins TRBV29-1 and TRBJ2-3; TRBD1 aligns across 7 bases. Germline CDR1 is SQVTM and CDR2 is ANQGSEA. J was trimmed by 0 bases and V by 2 bases; bases with no gene match: 5. The CDR3 has 15 amino acids. This CDR3 is CSVETYRGSTDTQYF. The DNA for the CDR3 is TGCAGCGTTGAAACTTACAGGGGTAGCACAGATACGCAGTATTTT.

This clonotype was seen a handful of times. V usage is TRBV5-1 and J usage is TRBJ2-1; D is unresolved. The CDR3 consists of 15 residues. Germline V gene lookup returns CDR1 SGHRS and CDR2 YFSETQ. V dropped 2 bases and J dropped 0 bases, with 9 bases sitting between them. The CDR3 is CASSFRVGSYNEQFF. As DNA, the CDR3 is TGCGCCAGCAGCTTCCGGGTGGGCTCCTACAATGAGCAGTTCTTC. The full variable domain, with the rest looked up from reference TRBV5-1 and TRBJ2-1, is KAGVTQTPRYLIKTRGQQVTLSCSPISGHRSVSWYQQTPGQGLQFLFEYFSETQRNKGNFPGRFSGRQFSNSRSEMNVSTLELGDSALYLCASSFRVGSYNEQFFGPGTRLTVL.

This clonotype was seen many times. The chain recombines TRBV3-1 with TRBJ2-1; D remains unclear. The CDR3 is 11 residues long. Germline lookup yields CDR1 LGHDT and CDR2 YNNKEL (reference sequence). The V end lost 5 bases, the J end lost 5 bases, and 4 bases lay between the germline ends. CDR3 residues: CASSYDNEQFF. The CDR3 nucleotides are TGTGCCAGCAGCTACGACAATGAGCAGTTCTTC.

There are many counts of this clonotype. The chain combines TRBV6-1 with TRBJ2-7, with 12 bases that match TRBD2. Germline CDR1 reads MNHNS; CDR2 reads SASEGT. The CDR3 contains 18 residues. With V trimmed by 6 bases and J by 4 bases, 16 bases remained unmatched. Here the CDR3 DNA reads TGTGCCAGCAGCAAATATAGGACTAGCGGGGTGATCCTTTACGAGCAGTACTTC. Translation gives CASSKYRTSGVILYEQYF.

This clonotype appeared many times. The rearrangement joins TRBV25-1 to TRBJ1-1; TRBD1 aligns across 9 bases. This CDR3 contains 14 residues. Germline V CDR1 and CDR2: MGHDK, SYGVNS. V trimming: 4 bases; J trimming: 7 bases; junction bases outside the gene matches: 7. The CDR3 bases are TGTGCCAGCAGTGTTCAAACAGGGGGCGGTGAAGCTTTCTTT. It encodes CASSVQTGGGEAFF.

As for this clonotype: Being one base from a much bigger clone, this may be a read error. The chain is built from TRBV7-2 and TRBJ2-5; 7 positions match TRBD2. Per the germline V gene, CDR1 is SGHTA and CDR2 is FQGNSA. This CDR3 contains 15 residues. CDR3 in amino acids: CASSRMSGNQETQCF. DNA for the CDR3: TGTGCCAGCAGCAGAATGAGCGGGAACCAAGAGACCCAGTGCTTC.

This clonotype was seen at least ten times. V usage is TRBV7-9 and J usage is TRBJ2-7; 9 bases line up with TRBD1. Trimming cost V 4 bases and J 2 bases; bases outside gene matches: 9. Germline lookup yields CDR1 SEHNR and CDR2 FQNEAQ (reference sequence). The CDR3 length is 16 residues. The DNA of the CDR3 is TGTGCCAGCAGCTCAAGGTACAGGGGGCAAGCCTACGAGCAGTACTTC. Translating it yields CASSSRYRGQAYEQYF. The complete variable domain, with remaining parts taken from reference TRBV7-9 and TRBJ2-7, reads DTGVSQNPRHKITKRGQNVTFRCDPISEHNRLYWYRQTLGQGPEFLTYFQNEAQLEKSRLLSDRFSAERPKGSFSTLEIQRTEQGDSAMYLCASSSRYRGQAYEQYFGPGTRLTVT.

V gene TRBV7-9 combines with J gene TRBJ1-5; TRBD1 might be the D (5 bases). V was shortened by 1 base and J by 6 bases, with 19 bases between the two germline ends. The CDR3 loop spans 17 amino acids. Germline CDR1 is SEHNR and CDR2 is FQNEAQ (reference sequence). For the CDR3, the DNA is TGTGCCAGCAGCTTAGTCCAGGGTACGGTTGGTAGTCAGCCCCAGCATTTT. Translating it yields CASSLVQGTVGSQPQHF.

This clonotype was seen repeatedly, ten times or more. This rearrangement joins TRBV2 to TRBJ1-1, with 9 bases lining up with TRBD1. This CDR3 is built from 15 residues. Trimming took 6 bases from V and 2 from J; bases not matched to a gene: 7. The germline V gene has CDR1 SNHLY and CDR2 FYNNEI. CDR3 amino acids: CASRDRGLTNTEAFF. CDR3 nucleotides: TGTGCCAGCAGAGACAGGGGGTTGACTAACACTGAAGCTTTCTTT.

This clonotype was observed at least ten times. The chain recombines TRBV28 with TRBJ2-3, with D perhaps matching TRBD2 (6 bases). V shed 8 bases and J shed 5 bases, with 17 bases lying between them. Germline lookup yields CDR1 MDHEN and CDR2 SYDVKM. CDR3 length equals 14 residues. The CDR3 loop reads CASGTGPGIDTQYF. CDR3 DNA sequence: TGTGCCAGCGGGACTGGACCTGGGATAGATACGCAGTATTTT. Filled out from reference TRBV28 and TRBJ2-3, the complete variable domain reads DVKVTQSSRYLVKRTGEKVFLECVQDMDHENMFWYRQDPGLGLRLIYFSYDVKMKEKGDIPEGYSVSREKKERFSLILESASTNQTSMYLCASGTGPGIDTQYFGPGTRLTVL.

This clonotype has ten or more counts. The chain couples TRBV7-2 to TRBJ2-1; 8 positions match TRBD2. Germline-derived CDR1 and CDR2 are SGHTA and FQGNSA. V shed 5 bases and J 0 bases; nucleotides not matched to a gene: 6. The CDR3 totals 16 residues. Here the CDR3 DNA reads TGTGCCAGCAGCGTCATTAGCGGGGCCTCCTACAATGAGCAGTTCTTC. It yields the protein CASSVISGASYNEQFF.

At least ten counts were recorded for this clonotype. CDR3 loop: CASSQNGQANYGYTF. CDR3 nucleotides: TGTGCCAGCAGCCAAAATGGGCAAGCTAACTATGGCTACACCTTC. This chain uses TRBV12-3 or TRBV12-4 with TRBJ1-2, with D uncertain. The CDR3 has 15 amino acids. V lost 6 bases to trimming and J lost 0 bases, with 14 bases between them.

Many counts were recorded for this clonotype. V and J are TRBV12-3 or TRBV12-4 and TRBJ2-1; D unresolved. The V gene lost 6 bases and the J gene lost 6 bases, with 12 bases spanning the gap. There are 13 residues in the CDR3. CDR3 nucleotide sequence: TGTGCCAGCAGCCTAAGGGTGTTCAATGAGCAGTTCTTC. The encoded protein is CASSLRVFNEQFF.

This clonotype came up a few times. The chain uses TRBV6-1 and TRBJ2-7, with 7 bases lining up with TRBD2. Per the germline V gene, CDR1 is MNHNS and CDR2 is SASEGT. There are 13 residues in the CDR3. The ends lost 7 bases at V and 1 base at J; junction bases unmatched: 4. The chain's CDR3 is CASIREGSYEQYF. DNA for the CDR3: TGTGCCAGCATCAGGGAGGGGTCCTACGAGCAGTACTTC.

The sample holds a few counts of this clonotype. The chain links TRBV10-3 to TRBJ2-7; a possible D gene is TRBD1 (6 bases). Germline CDR1 is ENHRY and CDR2 is SYGVKD. CDR3 length: 14 amino acids. Trimming removed 6 bases from V and 2 bases from J, with 14 bases in between. The CDR3, as DNA: TGTGCCATCAGGCCTTCCGGGGACACCTACGAGCAGTACTTC. This sequence encodes CAIRPSGDTYEQYF.

Many counts were recorded for this clonotype. The chain has TRBV20-1 and TRBJ2-3, with D maybe TRBD2 (6 bases). The CDR3 is 15 residues long. Trimming removed 3 bases at V and 0 bases at J, with 13 bases between. Germline V gene lookup returns CDR1 DFQATT and CDR2 SNEGSKA (reference sequence). The CDR3 reads CSARAGGTSTDTQYF. The CDR3 nucleotides read TGCAGTGCTAGGGCGGGCGGGACTAGCACAGATACGCAGTATTTT.

This clonotype was observed at least ten times. The rearrangement joins TRBV10-3 to TRBJ1-1; D possibly corresponds to TRBD1 (5 bases). The CDR3 length is 13 residues. V lost 8 bases and J lost 1, with 11 bases in between. Germline V gene data show CDR1 as ENHRY and CDR2 as SYGVKD. CDR3 region: CAIVGRGNTEAFF. Here the CDR3 DNA reads TGTGCCATCGTGGGGAGGGGGAACACTGAAGCTTTCTTT.

This chain links TRBV10-3 with TRBJ2-7; D might be TRBD1 or TRBD2, each matching 5 bases. Germline lookup yields CDR1 ENHRY and CDR2 SYGVKD. CDR3 length equals 17 residues. Trimming took off 10 bases at V and 0 bases at J, with 25 bases between the two ends. CDR3 sequence reads: CASRTSGWQDSSYEQYF. For the CDR3, the DNA is TGTGCCAGCAGGACGTCGGGGTGGCAAGACAGCTCCTACGAGCAGTACTTC.